This entry describes one T cell receptor beta chain. Its target antigen remains unknown. Library generation was performed with the immunoSEQ multiplex PCR assay. The multiplex PCR relied on a mix of 60 forward primers for TCR Vbeta segments and 13 reverse primers for TCR Jbeta segments. A multiplex PCR assay on genomic DNA amplified the CDR3 region of rearranged TCR beta genes. The amplified TCR beta libraries were sequenced on the Illumina HiSeq System as 87-base-pair reads. As for the original processing: A later analysis tallied roughly 80 million unique TCR beta chains across the 666 repertoires, and 10 million to 11 million of those chains were shared by two or more donors. Raw reads were error-corrected and collapsed into unique sequences with a nearest-neighbor algorithm that merged closely related sequences to remove PCR and sequencing errors. To assign V, D and J gene segments, CDR3 sequences were aligned to IMGT reference sequences. For a sequence to be retained, at least a six-nucleotide match to both a V gene segment and a J gene segment was required. Rearrangements were classified as productive when the CDR3 lacked stop codons and remained in frame with V and J, and all other rearrangements were classified as non-productive. CDR3 was defined by IMGT convention, running from the second conserved V-encoded cysteine to the conserved J-encoded phenylalanine. In an earlier analysis of approximately 590 of the donors, sequences lacking an unambiguous match to a single V gene segment were excluded. An earlier analysis of 587 of the donors called V segments functional above 56.7% productive rearrangements and segregating when the between-donor standard deviation exceeded 5%. A statistical classification framework was built to diagnose cytomegalovirus status from the catalog of TCR beta chain sequences. In a later analysis, V and J genes were assigned by comparing TCR nucleotide sequences against IMGT/GENE-DB human TR gene sequences. Using the TCRdist pipeline, a later analysis assigned CDR3 sequences along with most-parsimonious VDJ recombination scenarios. In a later analysis, every TCR beta chain was defined by the combination of its CDR3 amino acid sequence and its V-gene family, and reads without a unique V-gene family were dropped. In a later analysis, 500 to 650 highly shared, low-generation-probability nucleotide sequences were removed to address suspected cross-contamination and a sequencing artifact. A later analysis calculated a clonal expansion index for each public chain from normalized within-repertoire ranks of inferred template counts. Generation probabilities in a later analysis came from a VDJ recombination model fitted to out-of-frame rearrangements, and those results were checked against IGoR. A later analysis scored TCR-TCR, TCR-HLA and TCR-CMV co-occurrence with hypergeometric tests, applying a repertoire-size bias correction to TCR pairs. To estimate false discovery rates, a later analysis permuted the HLA or CMV assignments 20 times. A later analysis grouped co-occurring TCRs with DBSCAN, adding TCRdist sequence similarity when clustering within HLA-allele-positive subsets. Repertoires with fewer than 30,000 or more than 120,000 public chains were left out of co-occurrence clustering, as were a few repertoires with anomalous nucleotide sharing. Held by TCRdb, this immuneACCESS table contains in-frame sequences only and omits some clones. Under half of the omission traces to an unresolved V gene where checked; the cause of the rest is unknown. V, J and clone size reflect that table, while D and trimming were determined from the DNA. This sample's table contains about 160,000 clones. The top ten hold around 1.5% of the sample.

In total, 630 or so healthy bone marrow donors made up the cohort. At the time of sampling, all cohort members were nominally healthy, though unrecorded immune exposures were likely present. The donor was CMV seronegative and was included in the group of over 300 seronegative cohort members. Each donor provided a peripheral blood sample, and peripheral blood mononuclear cells were used for TCR beta sequencing. The Qiagen DNeasy Blood Extraction Kit was used to extract genomic DNA from the blood cell samples. V is pared back by 2 bases and J by 9 bases, with 8 bases lying between the germline termini. The cysteine opens and the phenylalanine closes a CDR3 of 13 amino acids. Only CDR3 DNA remains: 39 bases, in frame from the first base. The germline V gene specifies SGHTA as CDR1 and FQGNSA as CDR2. This sample was taken from a study of cytomegalovirus exposure and HLA in healthy donors listed by TCRdb under 2017. Notes on the research overall: An earlier analysis of several hundred of the donors reported 276 Gb of sequence data and 95 million to 140 million unique TCR beta sequences obtained from around 170 million T cells. To predict cytomegalovirus infection status, the study combined high-throughput TCR immunosequencing, statistical association of individual TCRs with disease status, and machine learning. Roughly 300 gigabases of sequencing data and approximately 84 million unique TCR sequences were included in an early release covering 550 to 800 HLA-typed donors. All discovery cohort repertoires had been generated on a single sequencing platform. The study was designed to test whether signatures of past pathogen exposure could be identified by cataloging public T cell receptors. Using immunosequencing, the study profiled T cell repertoires from approximately 700 subjects and related those repertoires to cytomegalovirus serostatus. In an earlier analysis of 500 to 650 of the donors, high-throughput TCR beta sequencing was used to judge whether each TCR beta V gene segment behaved as functional or pseudogenic. Genome-wide SNP genotypes for about 55% of the roughly 670 donors were used in a later genetic analysis, which treated that subset as a discovery cohort. A later analysis re-analyzed previously published TCR beta repertoires from roughly 600 donors and added high-resolution HLA genotyping to study TCR occurrence patterns. Typing coverage differed by locus: A, B, C, DRB1 and DQB1 were typed in roughly 620-640 donors, DQA1 in 522, DPA1 in over 600, and DPB1 in 400 to 480. Alongside the repertoire data, information on donor age, sex, ethnicity and CMV serostatus was compiled. A separate validation cohort of about 110 different subjects was used in addition to the roughly 670-subject first cohort. Of the approximately 400 genotyped donors, 81% fell in the genetic ancestry cluster associated with self-reported Caucasian donors. Rather than using new phenotypic data, the later analysis identified candidate immune exposures from TCR beta sequences and from how often those sequences occurred across donors. A few DR-DQ haplotypes were treated as single units for association and clustering because of strong linkage in the cohort. Among about 360 genotyped donors of the cohort, an average of around 240,000 unique TCR beta nucleotide sequences were sequenced per donor, roughly 18% of them non-productive. HLA typing included class I and class II loci at four-digit resolution.

Results and caveats for the whole study, not just this receptor: This cohort had only TCR beta chains sequenced, and the lack of alpha or paired-chain data limited which features could be detected. CMV serostatus was the only immune exposure information available for the cohort. The classifier was reported to diagnose cytomegalovirus status with high specificity and sensitivity in both the original and validation cohorts. A later analysis found that TCR association rates varied across HLA loci, with DRB1 alleles showing the most associated TCRs and HLA-C alleles the fewest. Several of the top co-occurrence clusters appeared to be linked to parvovirus B19, influenza, CMV and Epstein-Barr virus, according to a later analysis. Across donors, most TCR sequences were observed very rarely, whereas some public TCRs were present in many individuals. A later genetic analysis reported fewer N-insertions in productive TCRs among donors in an Asian-associated ancestry cluster than the roughly 640-donor mean. A further reported finding was that TCR beta sequences accurately predicted the HLA-A and HLA-B alleles for most subjects in the first cohort. According to the authors, the approach could potentially be generalized to other disease states and immunological phenotypes. In an earlier analysis of over 550 of the donors, most TCR beta V segments were observed in productive rearrangements about 87% or about 30% of the time, broadly matching IMGT annotations. Sequencing depth was assumed to be roughly uniform across donors in the presence/absence analyses, though that assumption may not hold. Three of the identified cytomegalovirus-associated TCR beta chains were confirmed in vitro to be specific for cytomegalovirus antigens. A later analysis associated approximately 17,000 TCR beta sequences with specific HLA alleles at a false discovery rate of 0.05. In a later analysis, HLA-associated TCR beta chains showed more clonal expansion and lower generation probabilities than non-associated chains that were equally common. According to a later analysis, most CMV-associated TCR beta chains appeared to be HLA-restricted, and the HLA associations seemed to be driven largely by CMV exposure. Because the 87-base-pair reads could not distinguish some IMGT-functional V segments, including TRBV6-2 and TRBV6-3, those segments were excluded. A later genetic analysis associated a missense DCLRE1C variant with V-gene and J-gene trimming of TCR beta chains, and an independent cohort replicated the association. When HLA alleles, especially DR and DQ, strongly co-occurred, attributing TCR associations to individual alleles was difficult. Linkage disequilibrium might explain the correlated functional status among segregating V segments, but an unknown experimental factor could not be ruled out. Because counts were too low, about 18 rarely observed V segments, including chromosome 9 orphons, were excluded from the earlier analysis of around 590 of the donors. The study listed 164 TCR beta chains as associated with cytomegalovirus. Because some donors lacked HLA typing at each locus, the association tests relied only on the typed subset. A cluster of highly shared sequence variants was judged likely to represent a technical artifact of the sequencing pipeline.

The chain links TRBV7-2 with TRBJ1-6; TRBD1 is possibly the D segment (6 matching bases). The TCR was taken from a woman aged 45-60 years in good health and CMV-seronegative. Sequenced sample: PBMCs. CDR3 protein: CASSLNRVSPLHF. The nucleotides read TGTGCCAGCAGCTTAAACAGGGTTTCACCCCTCCACTTT.